The sequence of this TCR beta chain was determined in a study of post-analysis software for immune sequencing data (dated by TCRdb to 2013 to 2016). In the study overall: The recorded disease courses included relapsing-remitting, secondary progressive and progressive-relapsing multiple sclerosis, and some patients had no subtype annotation. The multiple sclerosis patient repertoires were compared with around ten previously published healthy control repertoires from donors aged roughly 6 to 27 years. A subset of samples was prepared in parallel using single-end sample barcoding, then pooled and co-amplified after Illumina adapter ligation. Study-wide findings and limitations: Direct clustering with F measure revealed strong co-clustering of samples prepared in the same batch, which led to a batch-effect correction. Patients showed significantly higher frequencies than controls for 4 or 5 TRBV segments, among them TRBV5-6, TRBV5-1 and TRBV20-1. Normalized Chao1 diversity was significantly lower in multiple sclerosis patients than controls, suggesting substantial peripheral T-cell clonal expansion. The multiple sclerosis patient group was slightly younger than the control group.

Library construction relied on PCR. Sequencer: Illumina HiSeq 2500. To reduce PCR and sequencing biases, unique molecular identifiers were built into the TCR beta cDNA libraries. About 500,000 cDNA molecules were obtained for every 1 to 10 million input T cells, so each molecule roughly corresponded to one T cell. The patient libraries were prepared and sequenced using the same protocol as the earlier healthy control dataset. Samples belonging to the same batch were prepared together, multiplexed and sequenced on a shared HiSeq lane. In the source study's methods: MIGEC handled the raw barcoded reads, throwing out single-read molecular identifier groups before consensus assembly and CDR3 extraction. VDJtools was used for post-analysis of the clonotype tables, and diversity was normalized by down-sampling every dataset to the size of the smallest sample. Repertoire overlap clustering matched CDR3 amino acid but not nucleotide sequences to correct batch-related cross-sample contamination. TCRdb reanalyzed the raw reads on its own, using fastp at Q25 for trimming and MiXCR for clone calling, and kept in-frame beta chains. Each CDR3 protein gets just one entry, which takes the most common genes and DNA from the rows behind it. These V and J calls derive from TCRdb rather than the authors' analysis. The sample includes hundreds of thousands of distinct CDR3 sequences, with less than 35% observed a single time. Of the sample, under 0.7% is held by the ten largest clones.

To demonstrate the VDJtools post-analysis software, TCR beta repertoires were profiled from the peripheral blood of about a dozen young patients with multiple sclerosis. The multiple sclerosis patients were children and adolescents ranging in age from roughly 6 to 15 years. About this clonotype: The specificity of this receptor is unknown. The input lacks base qualities; no much larger clone sits a single base away.

Here V drops 6 bases and J drops 3 bases, and the junction holds 33 bases not matched to any gene. From the cysteine up to the phenylalanine, the CDR3 has a length of 23 residues. CDR3 DNA only is kept here, 69 bases in frame from base 1. CDR1 and CDR2, looked up from the germline V gene, are MDHEN and SYDVKM. This TCR derives from a girl aged 5 to 17 with multiple sclerosis. The sample was blood. The rearrangement combines TRBV28 with TRBJ2-7; TRBD1 matches 9 bases in the middle. In nucleotides, the sequence is TGTGCCAGCAGCCTATCTATATGGACAGGGGACTCGGTATTTAAGGGGGCATGCTACGAGCAGTACTTC. Its protein product is CASSLSIWTGDSVFKGACYEQYF.